This T cell receptor beta chain was documented in a study of blood T cell repertoires in COVID-19 (dated by TCRdb to 2020 to 2022). Regarding the study in general: Samples covering the acute and convalescent phases of COVID-19 were provided by collaborators in the United States, Italy and Spain. HLA class I and class II types, where available, came from metadata supplied by the sample provider rather than from assay-based typing. Deeply sampled blood TCRbeta repertoires from subjects exposed to, actively infected with, or recovered from COVID-19 were included in the dataset. The repertoires were released in a freely available public database intended as a resource for research on the immune response to SARS-CoV-2. Nearly every sample came with metadata listing a de-identified subject ID, COVID-19 status, age in years and sex. The prospective study material was composed of cDNA or gDNA derived from T cells, B-cell-depleted T cells, or PBMCs. The samples were drawn from two sources: the first 160 participants of the ongoing ImmuneRACE study, and 950 to 1,500 subjects contributed by 6 global collaborators.

Each collaborating institution followed its own protocols to collect whole blood in K2EDTA tubes. For TCRbeta analysis, collaborator samples were shipped as frozen whole blood, as isolated PBMCs, or as DNA extracted from either sample type. The CDR3 spans 12 residues, from the cysteine through the phenylalanine. The kept DNA is CDR3 alone, 36 bases in frame from the first base. V is reduced by 2 bases and J by 8 bases, leaving a spacing of 9 bases between them. Based on the germline V gene (reference sequence), the CDR1 and CDR2 sequences are SEHNR and FQNEAQ. As to this clone: It lacks a known antigen. Per-base qualities were not stored, and no clone one base away is much larger.

What the study reported, not specific to this receptor: How much clinical and demographic metadata was included differed by source and by participant, and the metadata was provided uncurated.

The immunoSEQ Assay, a bias-controlled multiplex PCR, was used to amplify TCRbeta CDR3 regions from genomic DNA. The published analysis was carried out like this. The number of nucleated cells in each sample was estimated by amplification of reference gene primers within the assay. Sequence reads were collapsed and filtered to measure the absolute abundance of every unique TCRbeta CDR3 rearrangement. For each sample, productive Simpson clonality was calculated as the square root of Simpson's diversity index across productive rearrangements. The table comes from immuneACCESS by way of TCRdb, which keeps in-frame sequences with V and J called. Part of the clones is missing from these tables; in studies checked, under half for an unresolved V gene and the rest for unknown reasons. V and J calls and clone size follow that table, whereas D and trimming were derived from the DNA. Across this sample there are 50,000 or so clones, with about 76% seen only once. The top ten clones comprise less than 20% of the sample.

This TCR came from a human donor with active or convalescent COVID-19. The donor label of this sample is uncertain. The receptor chain draws on TRBV7-9 and TRBJ1-2, with TRBD1 as a weak D call on 6 bases. The sequencing sample was made of peripheral blood. Here is the DNA: TGTGCCAGCAGCTTAAACAGGGAGGGCTACACCTTC. It encodes CASSLNREGYTF.